Included here is one T cell receptor (beta chain) sequence, with context. PCR used 60 Vbeta primers and 13 Jbeta primers. Using immunoSEQ multiplex PCR, the repertoire was profiled, and TCRdb retains in-frame clones only, with some absent. The table includes under 130,000 clones, 65% to 80% detected once. The ends were cut back, 6 bases at V and 7 bases at J, with 16 bases in the middle. CDR3 length: 14 residues. From germline, CDR1 is MNHEY and CDR2 SMNVEV (reference sequence). The sample originates from a study of cytomegalovirus exposure and HLA in healthy donors. Sequencing was carried out using PBMCs. The V and J genes are TRBV27 and TRBJ2-1; D not certain. The sequence was collected from a male donor in good health and CMV-seronegative. The CDR3 region is CASSRTRMRNEQFF. CDR3 bases: TGTGCCAGCAGCCGAACCCGTATGAGAAATGAGCAGTTCTTC.